This record concerns one T cell receptor (beta chain) sequence. Antigen: not known. The data derive from a study of cytomegalovirus exposure and HLA in healthy donors. Findings of the study overall: The investigators catalogued 164 TCR beta chains as cytomegalovirus-associated.

V lost 3 bases, J lost 3 bases, and 15 bases stayed unmatched. The germline V gene encodes CDR1 MDHEN and CDR2 SYDVKM. This CDR3 has 20 residues. The table came from immunoSEQ multiplex PCR; TCRdb's copy has only in-frame clones and leaves some out. The sample holds 55,000 to 75,000 clones, approximately 95% seen once. The sample comprised PBMCs. The chain carries TRBV28 and TRBJ2-1, with 12 bases lining up with TRBD2. The TCR sequence derives from a woman aged 18-29 years in good health and CMV-seronegative. Written as DNA, the CDR3 is TGTGCCAGCAGTTTCCCGACCCCTCGACTAGCGGGGGACTACTACAATGAGCAGTTCTTC. This codes for CASSFPTPRLAGDYYNEQFF. Looking up the rest from reference TRBV28 and TRBJ2-1 gives the full variable domain: DVKVTQSSRYLVKRTGEKVFLECVQDMDHENMFWYRQDPGLGLRLIYFSYDVKMKEKGDIPEGYSVSREKKERFSLILESASTNQTSMYLCASSFPTPRLAGDYYNEQFFGPGTRLTVL.